This TCR beta chain was documented in a study of blood T cell repertoires in COVID-19. Study information: T cells, B-cell-depleted T cells, or PBMCs provided the cDNA or gDNA that served as material.

The length of the CDR3 is 16 residues. CDR1 is SGHAT and CDR2 is FQNNGV in the germline V gene. The protocol was immunoSEQ multiplex PCR, while the TCRdb copy is restricted to in-frame clones and leaves out a portion. The sample includes under 300,000 clones, 86% of them seen just once. A word on this clone: A read error may produce the germline difference seen at one junction end.

V usage is TRBV11-2 and J usage is TRBJ1-5; maybe TRBD1 (6 bases). The sequence was obtained from a man aged 80 or over with acute or convalescent COVID-19. Sequencing was carried out using peripheral blood. The CDR3 reads CASILPRGGSPGMAPF. The CDR3 DNA follows: TGTGCCAGCATCCTCCCGAGGGGGGGCAGCCCTGGCATGGCCCCCTTT. Together with reference TRBV11-2 and TRBJ1-5, the CDR3 gives the full variable domain: EAGVAQSPRYKIIEKRQSVAFWCNPISGHATLYWYQQILGQGPKLLIQFQNNGVVDDSQLPKDRFSAERLKGVDSTLKIQPAKLEDSAVYLCASILPRGGSPGMAPFGDGTRLSIL.